These 23 T cell receptor beta chains were all obtained from the same sample, sequenced in a study of human T cells and chemical hapten exposure. TCRdb passed the RACE reads through MiXCR, listing each CDR3 protein once. The sample lists 80,000 to 100,000 distinct CDR3 sequences, about 7.5% occurring once. Time point meaning: patch test 1, 2 weeks after DPC sensitization. The treatment denotes: therapeutic diphenylcyclopropenone sensitization with weekly scalp DPC. The specimen was whole blood, collected in connection with sensitization to the hapten diphenylcyclopropenone (DPC). The receptors shown here come from a woman under 40 with alopecia areata. Some clones in this sample may be carry-over from other donors' samples.

This clonotype was picked up many times. V and J are TRBV12-3 or TRBV12-4 and TRBJ1-5, with 7 nucleotides matching TRBD1. The CDR3 has 14 residues. J gave up 4 bases and V 5 bases, and 5 bases lay outside the gene matches. CDR3 residues: CASSTTGQNQPQHF. CDR3 coding DNA: TGTGCCAGCAGTACGACAGGGCAGAATCAGCCCCAGCATTTT.

This clonotype has at least ten counts. This chain uses TRBV6-2 or TRBV6-3 with TRBJ1-1, with a possible D match to TRBD1 (5 bases). Per the germline V gene, CDR1 is MNHEY and CDR2 is SVGEGT. V was trimmed by 2 bases and J by 7 bases, leaving 14 bases between them. The length of the CDR3 is 14 residues. CDR3 sequence (DNA): TGTGCCAGCAGTTACGCCAGGCCAGGGAATGAAGCTTTCTTT. This sequence encodes CASSYARPGNEAFF.

This clonotype was counted a few times. The chain uses TRBV20-1 and TRBJ1-6; D uncertain. Germline V lookup: CDR1 DFQATT, CDR2 SNEGSKA (reference sequence). V lost 0 bases, J lost 7 bases, and 10 bases lay in between. The CDR3 loop spans 14 amino acids. In DNA, the CDR3 is TGCAGTGCTAGAGACCCAGTCTCAAATTCACCCCTCCACTTT. This encodes CSARDPVSNSPLHF.

In this sample, this clonotype turned up many times. The V call is TRBV7-3, the J call TRBJ1-1, with TRBD1 matching over 7 bases. The CDR3 loop spans 18 amino acids. Germline lookup yields CDR1 SGHTA and CDR2 FQGTGA. V dropped 1 base and J dropped 1; count of bases not matched to a gene: 12. The CDR3 DNA reads as TGTGCCAGCAGCTTAATGGCCTGGGACAGCACAAAGAACACTGAAGCTTTCTTT. This gives the protein CASSLMAWDSTKNTEAFF.

The chain recombines TRBV5-1 with TRBJ2-4; D gene unclear. CDR3 length: 15 residues. V gave up 3 bases and J gave up 1 base, with 11 bases separating them. Per the germline V gene, CDR1 is SGHRS and CDR2 is YFSETQ. The CDR3 nucleotides are TGCGCCAGCAGCTCGTCTCCCTTCGCCAAAAACATTCAGTACTTC. It yields the protein CASSSSPFAKNIQYF.

This clonotype has at least ten counts. The chain uses TRBV29-1 and TRBJ1-1; D is ambiguous. The CDR3 runs to 11 residues. With 2 bases removed from V and 8 bases from J, the gap between germline ends came to 9 bases. CDR1 and CDR2 (germline): SQVTM, ANQGSEA. CDR3 region: CSVERNGEAFF. The CDR3 bases are TGCAGCGTTGAAAGGAACGGGGAAGCTTTCTTT.

This clonotype was picked up many times. The rearrangement joins TRBV18 to TRBJ2-5, with D perhaps matching TRBD2 (5 bases). The V and J ends lost 1 base and 1 base respectively, with 7 bases between them. This CDR3 has 14 residues. The germline CDR1 and CDR2 sequences are KGHSH and LQKENI. The CDR3 DNA reads TGTGCCAGCTCACCACGGAGGATCCAAGAGACCCAGTACTTC. This gives the protein CASSPRRIQETQYF. The entire variable domain, with the rest obtained from reference TRBV18 and TRBJ2-5, is as follows: NAGVMQNPRHLVRRRGQEARLRCSPMKGHSHVYWYRQLPEEGLKFMVYLQKENIIDESGMPKERFSAEFPKEGPSILRIQQVVRGDSAAYFCASSPRRIQETQYFGPGTRLLVL.

In its sample, this clonotype was seen a few times. The rearrangement links TRBV2 to TRBJ1-3; 9 bases agree with TRBD1. This CDR3 region has 15 residues. Germline assignment: CDR1 SNHLY and CDR2 FYNNEI. V trimming: 5 bases; J trimming: 2 bases; junction bases outside the gene matches: 4. CDR3 nucleotide sequence: TGTGCCAGCAGTCCCCGACAGGGGGCTGGAAACACCATATATTTT. Residues: CASSPRQGAGNTIYF.

This clonotype occurred many times. This chain joins TRBV12-3 or TRBV12-4 and TRBJ2-7; no firm D call. The CDR3 is made up of 11 amino acids. Trimming cost V 3 bases and J 6 bases, with 6 bases left between them. CDR3 in DNA: TGTGCCAGCAGTTTCTTGGGCGAGCAGTACTTC. Protein: CASSFLGEQYF.

This clonotype was observed at least ten times. The rearrangement uses TRBV29-1 and TRBJ2-5; D is ambiguous. Germline-derived CDR1 and CDR2 are SQVTM and ANQGSEA. This CDR3 has 12 residues. V lost 6 bases and J 0 bases, leaving 8 bases between the germline ends. The CDR3 sequence: CSVRRNQETQYF. DNA of the CDR3: TGCAGCGTGAGGAGAAACCAAGAGACCCAGTACTTC.

This clonotype came up many times. The chain joins TRBV7-9 to TRBJ2-7, with no clear D. The germline V gene encodes CDR1 SEHNR and CDR2 FQNEAQ (reference sequence). Trimming cost V 6 bases and J 10 bases, with 19 bases left between them. The CDR3 is 13 amino acids. CDR3 DNA sequence: TGTGCCAGCAGGTGGACGGCCGATACGAGTCAGTACTTC. It is translated as CASRWTADTSQYF.

This clonotype was observed at least ten times. This rearrangement joins TRBV12-3 or TRBV12-4 to TRBJ1-1; unclear D gene. The CDR3 is made up of 13 amino acids. V was shortened by 3 bases and J by 1 base, with 6 bases between the two germline ends. CDR3 loop: CASSLKENTEAFF. The CDR3 region has the DNA TGTGCCAGCAGTTTGAAGGAGAACACTGAAGCTTTCTTT.

This clonotype showed up just a few times. This sequence joins TRBV2 and TRBJ2-1; maybe TRBD1 (5 bases). CDR1 is SNHLY and CDR2 is FYNNEI in the germline V gene. The CDR3 has 15 amino acids. V lost 5 bases and J 7 bases, leaving 18 bases between the germline ends. Here the CDR3 DNA reads TGTGCCAGCAGTTCTACCCAGGGAATGCTAAATGAGCAGTTCTTC. It yields the protein CASSSTQGMLNEQFF.

There are many counts of this clonotype. The chain is built from TRBV6-5 and TRBJ2-2, with TRBD2 as a possible D gene (6 bases). With 3 bases removed from V and 7 bases from J, the gap between germline ends came to 12 bases. Germline-derived CDR1 and CDR2 are MNHEY and SVGAGI. The CDR3 covers 14 residues. Here the CDR3 DNA reads TGTGCCAGCAGTTATCGGGCGGGGCACGGGGAGCTGTTTTTT. Translation: CASSYRAGHGELFF.

This clonotype was detected ten times or more. The rearrangement joins TRBV12-3 or TRBV12-4 to TRBJ1-5; a possible D gene is TRBD1 (5 bases). Trimming cost V 5 bases and J 9 bases, with 11 bases left between them. There are 12 residues in the CDR3. CDR3 nucleotides: TGTGCCAGCAGTCTGGAGGGGTCGCCCCAGCATTTT. Its protein is CASSLEGSPQHF.

The sample holds many counts of this clonotype. The chain uses TRBV3-1 and TRBJ2-6; D gene ambiguous. The CDR3 length is 16 residues. Germline CDR1 and CDR2: LGHDT and YNNKEL (reference sequence). Trimming stripped 1 base from V and 0 bases from J, with 7 bases between. The CDR3, as DNA: TGTGCCAGCAGCCAAGGACATCGCTCTGGGGCCAACGTCCTGACTTTC. Amino acids: CASSQGHRSGANVLTF.

This clonotype was seen repeatedly, ten times or more. The chain couples TRBV9 to TRBJ2-4; TRBD2 matches 8 bases. Germline V gene sequence: CDR1 SGDLS, CDR2 YYNGEE. This CDR3 has 22 residues. Trimming took 4 bases from V and 0 from J; bases not matched to a gene: 24. In DNA, the CDR3 is TGTGCCAGCAGCCCTACGATGTGGGCGGGGGGCCTACCAGCCTTAGCCAAAAACATTCAGTACTTC. Protein: CASSPTMWAGGLPALAKNIQYF.

The table lists this clonotype with many counts. The chain couples TRBV6-6 to TRBJ1-1, with TRBD1 matching 10 bases. V lost 8 bases, J lost 4 bases, and 7 bases stayed unmatched. Germline V gene sequence: CDR1 MNHNY, CDR2 SVGAGI (reference sequence). The CDR3 spans 14 residues. CDR3 in amino acids: CASVRGTGATEAFF. DNA for the CDR3: TGTGCCAGCGTTCGAGGGACAGGGGCCACTGAAGCTTTCTTT.

This chain connects TRBV12-3 or TRBV12-4 to TRBJ1-2; 7 bases line up with TRBD1. Losses at the gene ends were 6 bases for V and 7 bases for J; bases not matched to a gene: 8. The CDR3 contains 13 residues. CDR3 loop: CASSQTGTGGYTF. As DNA, the CDR3 is TGTGCCAGCAGCCAGACAGGGACGGGTGGCTACACCTTC.

There are a few counts of this clonotype. The genes are TRBV11-2 and TRBJ2-3; 10 positions match TRBD1. Germline V gene lookup returns CDR1 SGHAT and CDR2 FQNNGV. V dropped 1 base and J dropped 1; count of bases not matched to a gene: 11. This CDR3 contains 19 residues. This CDR3 is CASSLAPGDRGLRTDTQYF. CDR3 nucleotide sequence: TGTGCCAGCAGCTTAGCCCCCGGCGACAGGGGGCTTCGCACAGATACGCAGTATTTT.

This clonotype was counted ten times or more. The chain recombines TRBV7-9 with TRBJ1-6; no clear D. Trimming stripped 1 base from V and 9 bases from J, with 7 bases between. The CDR3 consists of 13 residues. Germline values: CDR1 SEHNR, CDR2 FQNEAQ (reference sequence). Written as DNA, the CDR3 is TGTGCCAGCAGCTTAGAGGGCGGTTCACCCCTCCACTTT. It translates to CASSLEGGSPLHF.

This clonotype was seen more than once but under ten times. V is TRBV2 and J is TRBJ1-5, with a possible D match to TRBD1 (5 bases). The CDR3 is 13 residues long. CDR1 is SNHLY and CDR2 is FYNNEI in the germline V gene. V was shortened by 6 bases and J by 1 base, with 7 bases between the two germline ends. The CDR3 reads CASSGDSNQPQHF. CDR3 sequence (DNA): TGTGCCAGCAGCGGGGACAGCAATCAGCCCCAGCATTTT.

This chain links TRBV5-1 with TRBJ1-3; D might be TRBD1 (6 bases). V lost 4 bases and J 7 bases, leaving 18 bases between the germline ends. The CDR3 has 15 amino acids. The germline CDR1 and CDR2 sequences are SGHRS and YFSETQ. CDR3 sequence: CASSPSDSSGNTIYF. The CDR3 nucleotides read TGCGCCAGCAGCCCCTCGGACAGTAGCGGCAACACCATATATTTT.